This record looks at one T cell receptor (beta chain) sequence and its context. Its antigen is undetermined. Sorted-subset replicate PCR reactions contained about 200 ng DNA, corresponding to some 29,000 T cell genomes. Libraries were prepared by immunoSEQ multiplex PCR; TCRdb keeps only in-frame clonotypes and omits some of them. The sample lists approximately 710,000 clones; about nine tenths were seen once. This entry belongs to a study of shared clonotypes between healthy human individuals. Findings and caveats of the study: It was observed that 5% to 6% of naive CD4 clonotypes were shared across a few donors.

There were only Caucasian adults among the donors, and all lived in Nashville, Tennessee. Trimming removed 8 bases at V and 8 bases at J, with 12 bases between. The CDR3 is made up of 12 amino acids. Germline loops: CDR1 MNHEY, CDR2 SVGAGI. This sequence joins TRBV6-5 and TRBJ1-4; D is undetermined. The specimen sequenced was memory CD8+ T cells from PBMCs. Sample subset: CD45RO+ cells pooled with CCR7-negative TemRA cells. The receptor comes from a young man in good health. Some clones in this sample may be carry-over from other donors' samples. Here the CDR3 reads CASALFQEKLFF. CDR3 bases: TGTGCCAGCGCCTTATTCCAAGAAAAACTGTTTTTT.